This TCR beta chain was identified during a study of OX40 agonist ivuxolimab in advanced cancers. About the study: Every 2 weeks, ivuxolimab was infused into the patients intravenously at between 0.01 and 10 mg/kg. Study-level findings and limits: Nonresponders, in some cases, also had low normalized T-cell clonal expansion. Partly responding patients at 0.1-3.0 mg/kg showed some of the smallest clonal expansion. On average, CD8+ T cells showed a greater number of expanded clones than CD4+.

CDR3 length equals 14 residues. Germline CDR1 reads SGHAT; CDR2 reads FQDESV (reference sequence). The V gene lost 3 bases and the J gene lost 0 bases, with 8 bases spanning the gap. Profiling relied on immunoSEQ multiplex PCR, and the TCRdb table lists in-frame clones only, not all of them. Of 70,000 or so clones listed, approximately 90% are singletons. Comment on this clone: As yet, its antigen is unknown.

The genes are TRBV11-1 and TRBJ1-1; no firm D call. The TCR was taken from an adult with an advanced solid tumor such as melanoma, head and neck, liver or kidney cancer. Sequencing used CD4+ or CD8+ T cells sorted from blood, obtained in a trial of the OX40 agonist ivuxolimab. The CDR3 region is CASSLAVVNTEAFF. In nucleotides, the CDR3 is TGTGCCAGCAGCTTGGCGGTGGTGAACACTGAAGCTTTCTTT.